Shown below are 28 T cell receptor beta chains from a single sample sequenced in a study of T cells after yellow fever vaccination. TCRdb re-derived calls from the 5' RACE reads in MiXCR, one entry per CDR3 protein. The table lists some 350,000 distinct CDR3 sequences, approximately 4% of them singletons. The sequenced sample was PBMCs, obtained 5 days after the yellow fever booster vaccination. The source is a man between 18 and 29 years old who received the YFV17D yellow fever vaccine.

This clonotype was seen ten or more times. The genes are TRBV20-1 and TRBJ1-2; a weak D match, TRBD1 (5 bases). The CDR3 spans 14 residues. Germline V gives CDR1 DFQATT, CDR2 SNEGSKA (reference sequence). Trimming pared 6 bases from V and 4 bases from J, leaving 18 bases between. CDR3 loop: CSASGTTVGYGYTF. In nucleotides, the CDR3 is TGCAGTGCAAGCGGGACGACAGTGGGCTATGGCTACACCTTC.

J is TRBJ2-7 and V is TRBV29-1; D is ambiguous. Germline CDR1 reads SQVTM; CDR2 reads ANQGSEA. Trimming took off 3 bases at V and 2 bases at J, with 8 bases between the two ends. The CDR3 runs to 12 residues. The CDR3 reads CSVENQAYEQYF. The CDR3, as DNA: TGCAGCGTTGAGAACCAAGCCTACGAGCAGTACTTC.

This clonotype was counted between two and nine times. The CDR3 coding sequence is TGCGCCAGCAGCTTGGAAGCCCTTAGACGGGTGACCCAGTACTTC. Translation gives CASSLEALRRVTQYF. The chain uses TRBV5-1 and TRBJ2-5; D ambiguous. V was trimmed by 0 bases and J by 7 bases, leaving 16 bases between them. Looked up from germline, CDR1 is SGHRS and CDR2 is YFSETQ. This CDR3 has 15 residues.

This clonotype was found many times. The chain recombines TRBV6-6 with TRBJ2-7; TRBD1 matches at 8 bases. Germline V CDR1 and CDR2: MNHNY, SVGAGI (reference sequence). This CDR3 has 14 residues. V shed 5 bases, J shed 4 bases, and the junction held 7 bases outside the gene matches. The CDR3 is CASSPLGQGYEQYV. DNA of the CDR3: TGTGCCAGCAGTCCGCTAGGACAGGGTTACGAGCAGTACGTC.

The table lists this clonotype with many counts. The rearrangement uses TRBV20-1 and TRBJ2-1, with TRBD2 matching 12 bases. The germline V gene encodes CDR1 DFQATT and CDR2 SNEGSKA (reference sequence). There are 16 residues in the CDR3. V shed 3 bases, J shed 5 bases, and the junction held 8 bases outside the gene matches. The CDR3 loop is CSASTSGGPYHNEQFF. CDR3 DNA sequence: TGCAGTGCTAGTACTAGCGGGGGGCCGTATCACAATGAGCAGTTCTTC.

The table lists this clonotype with a few counts. This chain joins TRBV30 and TRBJ2-7; D tentatively fits TRBD1 or TRBD2 (5 bases each). The V and J ends lost 3 bases and 2 bases respectively, with 11 bases between them. Germline CDR1 is GTSNPN and CDR2 is SVGIG (reference sequence). CDR3 length: 13 amino acids. CDR3 bases: TGTGCCTGGAGCACCGGGGCCGCCTACGAGCAGTACTTC. Protein: CAWSTGAAYEQYF.

This clonotype was seen only a few times. The chain recombines TRBV20-1 with TRBJ1-6; 7 nucleotides align to TRBD1. In germline, CDR1 is DFQATT, CDR2 SNEGSKA (reference sequence). The V gene end was trimmed by 4 bases and the J gene end by 7 bases; junction bases not matched to a gene: 7. CDR3 length equals 14 residues. CDR3 coding DNA: TGCAGTGCTACCTCGGACAGGCGGAATTCACCCCTCCACTTT. This encodes CSATSDRRNSPLHF.

This clonotype turned up a few times. The chain's CDR3 is CASSSRGGDEQYF. In DNA, the CDR3 is TGCGCCAGCAGCTCCCGTGGAGGCGACGAGCAGTACTTC. The V and J genes are TRBV5-1 and TRBJ2-7, with D perhaps TRBD2 (5 bases). The CDR3 contains 13 residues. V lost 3 bases and J 5 bases, leaving 12 bases between the germline ends. Germline CDR1 SGHRS, CDR2 YFSETQ.

This chain connects TRBV30 to TRBJ2-7; 8 bases agree with TRBD2. Germline assignment: CDR1 GTSNPN and CDR2 SVGIG (reference sequence). V was clipped by 4 bases and J by 6 bases; unmatched bases: 14. The CDR3 is made up of 15 amino acids. The CDR3 protein is CAWISSGGWPAEQYF. CDR3 nucleotide sequence: TGTGCCTGGATCTCCTCGGGGGGGTGGCCGGCCGAGCAGTACTTC.

The rearrangement uses TRBV4-3 and TRBJ1-4, with a weak D call TRBD1 (5 bases). This CDR3 is built from 16 residues. Germline CDR1 LGHNA, CDR2 YSLEER. V was cut by 0 bases and J by 8 bases, with 16 bases left in between. DNA of the CDR3: TGCGCCAGCAGCCAAGATGGCGGGGCTAGAGGAGAAAAACTGTTTTTT. It translates to CASSQDGGARGEKLFF.

In this sample, this clonotype turned up a few times. The chain has TRBV4-2 and TRBJ2-7; 12 nucleotides align to TRBD2. With V trimmed by 4 bases and J by 4 bases, 5 bases remained unmatched. This CDR3 region has 15 residues. Germline V gives CDR1 LGHNA, CDR2 YNFKEQ. CDR3: CASSPLTSGGYEQYF. The CDR3 region has the DNA TGTGCCAGCAGCCCCCTAACTAGCGGGGGGTACGAGCAGTACTTC.

This chain uses TRBV27 with TRBJ1-2; D uncertain. V gave up 6 bases and J gave up 3 bases, with 17 bases separating them. The germline gives CDR1 MNHEY, CDR2 SMNVEV (reference sequence). This CDR3 has 15 amino acids. CDR3 coding DNA: TGTGCCAGCAGCCCCCTGTGGTCCGGAGACTATGGCTACACCTTC. As protein: CASSPLWSGDYGYTF.

This clonotype has a handful of counts. The chain's CDR3 is CASSPPSGANVLTF. In DNA form, the CDR3 reads TGTGCCAGCAGCCCACCCTCTGGGGCCAACGTCCTGACTTTC. The V call is TRBV9, the J call TRBJ2-6; D unresolved. With 4 bases removed from V and 0 bases from J, the gap between germline ends came to 5 bases. The CDR3 contains 14 residues. Germline V lookup: CDR1 SGDLS, CDR2 YYNGEE. The full variable domain, with the rest looked up from reference TRBV9 and TRBJ2-6, is DSGVTQTPKHLITATGQRVTLRCSPRSGDLSVYWYQQSLDQGLQFLIQYYNGEERAKGNILERFSAQQFPDLHSELNLSSLELGDSALYFCASSPPSGANVLTFGAGSRLTVL.

In its sample, this clonotype was seen a few times. The CDR3 coding sequence is TGCAGTGCTAGAGATCGCCGGACAGGGGTTGGCTACACCTTC. Amino acid sequence: CSARDRRTGVGYTF. The gene calls are TRBV20-1 and TRBJ1-2, with 9 bases identical to TRBD1. The CDR3 length is 14 residues. Germline CDR1 DFQATT, CDR2 SNEGSKA (reference sequence). V shed 0 bases and J 7 bases; nucleotides not matched to a gene: 6.

This clonotype was observed a handful of times. The chain carries TRBV11-2 and TRBJ2-3, with 9 bases lining up with TRBD2. V lost 4 bases to trimming and J lost 7 bases; unmatched junction nucleotides: 15. Germline-derived CDR1 and CDR2 are SGHAT and FQNNGV. The CDR3 is 17 residues long. The CDR3: CASSSRAGGPVRYTQYF. CDR3 nucleotide sequence: TGTGCCAGCAGCTCGAGGGCGGGGGGGCCCGTTCGCTATACGCAGTATTTT.

This rearrangement joins TRBV20-1 to TRBJ1-1; 8 positions agree with TRBD1. The CDR3 runs 14 residues. V dropped 0 bases and J dropped 6; count of bases not matched to a gene: 6. Germline lookup yields CDR1 DFQATT and CDR2 SNEGSKA (reference sequence). As DNA, the CDR3 is TGCAGTGCTAGAGATCAGGGGGCGAAAGCTGAAGCTTTCTTT. This gives the protein CSARDQGAKAEAFF.

This clonotype was counted many times. The V call is TRBV20-1, the J call TRBJ2-1; 10 bases align to TRBD1. The CDR3 consists of 13 residues. The ends lost 5 bases at V and 9 bases at J; junction bases unmatched: 7. Germline V gives CDR1 DFQATT, CDR2 SNEGSKA (reference sequence). CDR3 protein: CSAYDRGLGEQFF. CDR3 nucleotides: TGCAGTGCTTACGACAGGGGGCTCGGTGAGCAGTTCTTC.

This clonotype occurred a few times. The chain employs TRBV24-1 and TRBJ2-1, with D possibly matching TRBD2 (5 bases). The germline V gene has CDR1 KGHDR and CDR2 SFDVKD. V gave up 0 bases and J gave up 8 bases, with 13 bases separating them. The CDR3 extends over 15 amino acids. CDR3 nucleotide sequence: TGTGCCACCAGTGATTTGCGCTCGGCCGGGGATGAGCAGTTCTTC. It is translated as CATSDLRSAGDEQFF.

This clonotype was counted ten times or more. This chain connects TRBV4-3 to TRBJ2-4; 11 positions match TRBD1. There are 17 residues in the CDR3. Per germline, CDR1 LGHNA and CDR2 YSLEER. Trimming at V came to 4 bases and at J to 2 bases, leaving 7 bases not matched to a gene. The CDR3 coding sequence is TGCGCCAGCAGCCGATCCGGGACAGGGGGACCCAAAAACATTCAGTACTTC. This encodes CASSRSGTGGPKNIQYF.

There are many counts of this clonotype. This chain uses TRBV5-5 with TRBJ1-4; D may be TRBD1 (5 bases). This CDR3 comprises 14 residues. Trimming pared 1 base from V and 3 bases from J, leaving 7 bases between. Germline V gene data show CDR1 as SGHKS and CDR2 as YYEKEE (reference sequence). In DNA, the CDR3 is TGTGCCAGCAGCTTGCGGGGCCCTAATGAAAAACTGTTTTTT. This sequence encodes CASSLRGPNEKLFF.

The table lists this clonotype with many counts. V gene TRBV7-2 combines with J gene TRBJ2-2; 7 nucleotides line up with TRBD1. The V and J ends lost 2 bases and 4 bases, in that order; junction bases with no gene match: 4. The CDR3 length is 15 residues. Germline assignment: CDR1 SGHTA and CDR2 FQGNSA. The DNA of the CDR3 is TGTGCCAGCAGCTTAAGCAGGGGGACCACCGGGGAGCTGTTTTTT. Amino acids: CASSLSRGTTGELFF. Combining the CDR3 with reference TRBV7-2 and TRBJ2-2 gives the whole variable domain GAGVSQSPSNKVTEKGKDVELRCDPISGHTALYWYRQSLGQGLEFLIYFQGNSAPDKSGLPSDRFSAERTGGSVSTLTIQRTQQEDSAVYLCASSLSRGTTGELFFGEGSRLTVL.

This clonotype was counted a few times. The rearrangement links TRBV2 to TRBJ1-5; D ambiguous. The ends were cut back, 6 bases at V and 2 bases at J, with 11 bases in the middle. The CDR3 is 14 residues long. Germline CDR1 and CDR2: SNHLY and FYNNEI. For the CDR3, the DNA is TGTGCCAGCAGAGAACCTGCGGGCAATCAGCCCCAGCATTTT. Translation: CASREPAGNQPQHF.

This clonotype has a handful of counts. The CDR3, as DNA: TGTGCCAGCAGCTTAGACCAGGGATATAATTCACCCCTCCACTTT. Protein sequence: CASSLDQGYNSPLHF. The J gene is TRBJ1-6, the V gene TRBV7-9; a possible D gene is TRBD1 (5 bases). The CDR3 covers 15 residues. CDR1 is SEHNR, CDR2 FQNEAQ, per germline (reference sequence). V shed 1 base and J shed 4 bases, with 8 bases lying between them.

In its sample, this clonotype was seen a few times. V and J are TRBV15 and TRBJ1-2; D is undetermined. Germline V gives CDR1 LNHNV, CDR2 YYDKDF (reference sequence). The CDR3 consists of 12 residues. V was clipped by 0 bases and J by 8 bases, with 7 bases between them. The CDR3, as DNA: TGTGCCACCAGCAGAGATAGGAGGGGCTACACCTTC. Its protein product is CATSRDRRGYTF.

This chain connects TRBV2 to TRBJ2-3; 7 nucleotides align to TRBD2. V was clipped by 8 bases and J by 1 base; unmatched bases: 6. The CDR3 has 14 residues. CDR1 and CDR2 from the germline V gene are SNHLY and FYNNEI. The DNA for the CDR3 is TGTGCCAGCTGGTGGGGGGGAGGCACAGATACGCAGTATTTT. It specifies CASWWGGGTDTQYF.

This clonotype has a handful of counts. The CDR3 reads CASSLGNRAFQGGYTF. In DNA form, the CDR3 reads TGTGCCAGCAGCTTGGGGAACAGGGCCTTTCAGGGGGGCTACACCTTC. The genes are TRBV5-5 and TRBJ1-2; D perhaps matches TRBD1 (6 bases). V lost 0 bases and J lost 8, with 20 bases in between. The CDR3 totals 16 residues. Germline values: CDR1 SGHKS, CDR2 YYEKEE (reference sequence).

This clonotype was recorded many times. The genes are TRBV29-1 and TRBJ1-2; TRBD1 is a possible D gene (6 bases). V was trimmed by 7 bases and J by 0 bases, leaving 12 bases between them. The germline V gene has CDR1 SQVTM and CDR2 ANQGSEA. This CDR3 contains 13 residues. The CDR3 protein is CSAQGISNYGYTF. As DNA, the CDR3 is TGCAGCGCTCAGGGGATTTCTAACTATGGCTACACCTTC.

This clonotype showed up just a few times. The chain recombines TRBV6-6 with TRBJ2-5; possible D gene TRBD1, 6 bases. The CDR3 is 16 residues long. The germline V gene encodes CDR1 MNHNY and CDR2 SVGAGI (reference sequence). Trimming cost V 5 bases and J 7 bases, with 23 bases left between them. The CDR3 sequence is CASSGATGLLFSTQYF. DNA for the CDR3: TGTGCCAGCAGTGGAGCAACAGGGCTCCTATTCTCGACCCAGTACTTC.